Below, 11 T cell receptor beta chains from the same sample are listed, as sequenced in a study of patients and donors after allogeneic stem cell transplantation. MiXCR, run by TCRdb on the RT-PCR reads, gives a single entry per CDR3 protein. The repertoire has around 200,000 distinct CDR3 sequences, less than 50% of them found once; the top ten carry 11%. Sequencing used blood, either unsorted or a sorted T cell fraction (not recorded which). These receptor sequences come from a human donor who was either an allogeneic HSCT recipient or a stem cell or donor lymphocyte infusion donor (not recorded which). It is not recorded whose cells these are; they may come from a transplant donor.

This chain uses TRBV29-1 with TRBJ2-7, with 8 bases that match TRBD2. The CDR3 totals 12 residues. After removal of 2 bases from V and 5 bases from J, the junction contained 2 bases not matched to a gene. Germline CDR1 SQVTM, CDR2 ANQGSEA. DNA of the CDR3: TGCAGCGTTGAAACGCGGGGGGACGAGCAGTACTTC. Translated, it gives CSVETRGDEQYF.

The rearrangement links TRBV6-5 to TRBJ1-1; weak D call: TRBD1 (5 bases). The V gene lost 6 bases and the J gene lost 11 bases, with 22 bases spanning the gap. The CDR3 length is 14 residues. Germline CDR1 MNHEY, CDR2 SVGAGI. CDR3 in DNA: TGTGCCAGCAGCCGGCCAGGGCATACTCTCGGTGCTTTCTTT. It translates to CASSRPGHTLGAFF.

V and J are TRBV9 and TRBJ1-2, with D unresolved. The CDR3 runs to 10 residues. Germline-derived CDR1 and CDR2 are SGDLS and YYNGEE. V was clipped by 4 bases and J by 6 bases, with 4 bases between them. The CDR3 sequence is CASSSHGYTF. The DNA for the CDR3 is TGTGCCAGCAGCTCTCATGGCTACACCTTC.

The chain employs TRBV3-1 and TRBJ1-6, with D maybe TRBD1 (6 bases). This CDR3 has 13 residues. Per germline, CDR1 LGHDT and CDR2 YNNKEL (reference sequence). V gave up 2 bases and J gave up 16 bases, with 15 bases separating them. DNA of the CDR3: TGTGCCAGCAGCCAAAGGGATACAGGGAAACTCCACTTT. This gives the protein CASSQRDTGKLHF.

There are a few counts of this clonotype. The chain recombines TRBV20-1 with TRBJ2-2; 7 positions agree with TRBD2. The CDR3 extends over 15 amino acids. CDR1 is DFQATT and CDR2 is SNEGSKA in the germline V gene (reference sequence). V trimming: 2 bases; J trimming: 4 bases; junction bases outside the gene matches: 7. Written as DNA, the CDR3 is TGCAGTGCTAGAATCCAGGAGCGGGGCACCGGGGAGCTGTTTTTT. Amino acid sequence: CSARIQERGTGELFF.

The V gene is TRBV27, the J gene TRBJ2-2, with D perhaps TRBD1 (6 bases). Deletions cut 7 bases from V and 3 bases from J, with 18 bases between. CDR1 and CDR2 from the germline V gene are MNHEY and SMNVEV (reference sequence). This CDR3 contains 16 residues. The CDR3 nucleotides are TGTGCCAGCACCGCTAAACAGGGATTTTACACCGGGGAGCTGTTTTTT. Residues: CASTAKQGFYTGELFF.

This clonotype was found a few times. This chain connects TRBV6-5 to TRBJ2-1, with 9 nucleotides matching TRBD1. Looked up from germline, CDR1 is MNHEY and CDR2 is SVGAGI. V was pared by 4 bases and J by 5 bases, with 12 bases of the junction left unmatched. The CDR3 sequence is 17 residues long. CDR3 DNA: TGTGCCAGCAGTTCGTTGTTTGGGACAGGGAAAAACAATGAGCAGTTCTTC. Protein sequence: CASSSLFGTGKNNEQFF.

The chain uses TRBV12-3 or TRBV12-4 and TRBJ1-1, with a weak D call TRBD1 (5 bases). The CDR3 length is 15 residues. Trimming removed 11 bases from V and 4 bases from J, with 23 bases in between. The CDR3 sequence is CAGCLGQTLCTEAFF. CDR3 nucleotides: TGTGCCGGATGTCTGGGGCAGACGTTATGCACTGAAGCTTTCTTT.

This clonotype was seen a few times. The chain uses TRBV6-6 and TRBJ1-5, with no clear D. The CDR3 has 12 residues. Germline values: CDR1 MNHNY, CDR2 SVGAGI (reference sequence). The V gene lost 7 bases and the J gene lost 0 bases, with 4 bases spanning the gap. The CDR3 DNA follows: TGTGCCAGCACCCATAGCAATCAGCCCCAGCATTTT. The encoded protein is CASTHSNQPQHF.

The chain has TRBV20-1 and TRBJ1-3, with 7 bases matching TRBD1. CDR1 and CDR2 (germline): DFQATT, SNEGSKA (reference sequence). V dropped 3 bases and J dropped 2; count of bases not matched to a gene: 4. There are 14 residues in the CDR3. This CDR3 reads CSASGDSTGNTIYF. CDR3 bases: TGCAGTGCTAGTGGGGACAGCACTGGAAACACCATATATTTT.

The chain carries TRBV4-3 and TRBJ2-1; D gene uncertain. V was pared by 2 bases and J by 9 bases, with 11 bases between. This CDR3 region has 13 residues. CDR1 and CDR2 from the germline V gene are LGHNA and YSLEER. The CDR3 DNA reads as TGCGCCAGCAGCCAATCCTCCCGAGGTGAGCAGTTCTTC. Its protein is CASSQSSRGEQFF.